These T cell receptor beta chains were read from a single sample in a study of cytomegalovirus exposure and HLA in healthy donors. Profiled with immunoSEQ multiplex PCR; TCRdb holds only in-frame clones, not every one. The sample holds 250,000 to 350,000 clones, 86% seen once. Sequenced material: PBMCs. Every receptor here comes from a man in his forties or fifties in good health and CMV-seropositive. Both conserved end residues are part of each CDR3. A D gene is named only where the DNA matches it firmly. A row's size may be missing; if present it is once, few, many or a size class.

j_call | cdr3_length | d_call | v_call | clone_size | cdr3_aa | cdr3_nt
TRBJ2-7 | 15 | TRBD1 | TRBV27 | - | CASRPGTGGSYEQYF | TGTGCCAGCCGCCCCGGGACAGGGGGCTCCTACGAGCAGTACTTC
TRBJ2-3 | 16 | - | TRBV5-4 | - | CASSLDELTFPDTQYF | TGTGCCAGCAGCTTAGATGAACTGACATTCCCAGATACGCAGTATTTT
TRBJ2-1 | 18 | - | TRBV27 | once | CASSLYDSGEPSYNEQFF | TGTGCCAGCAGTTTATATGATAGCGGCGAACCCTCCTACAATGAGCAGTTCTTC
TRBJ2-2 | 16 | - | TRBV11-2 | - | CASSPRGSANTGELFF | TGTGCCAGCAGCCCGAGGGGGAGCGCGAACACCGGGGAGCTGTTTTTT
TRBJ1-2 | 11 | - | TRBV9 | - | CASQSNYGYTF | TGTGCCAGTCAGTCTAACTATGGCTACACCTTC
TRBJ2-1 | 16 | - | TRBV28 | - | CASSLKSGLLYNEQFF | TGTGCCAGCAGTTTAAAGAGCGGACTACTCTACAATGAGCAGTTCTTC
TRBJ2-2 | 15 | - | TRBV6-6 | - | CASSHPQGNTGELFF | TGTGCCAGCAGCCATCCTCAGGGGAACACCGGGGAGCTGTTTTTT
TRBJ2-2 | 16 | TRBD2 | TRBV7-9 | - | CASSLGGAGHTGELFF | TGTGCCAGCAGCTTAGGGGGAGCGGGACACACCGGGGAGCTGTTTTTT
TRBJ2-1 | 15 | TRBD2 | TRBV2 | - | CASRGTSGRYNEQFF | TGTGCCAGCAGAGGGACTAGCGGACGCTACAATGAGCAGTTCTTC
TRBJ2-2 | 18 | TRBD2 | TRBV7-9 | - | CASSLGRLAGYDTGELFF | TGTGCCAGCAGCTTGGGCCGCCTAGCGGGATATGACACCGGGGAGCTGTTTTTT
TRBJ2-1 | 16 | TRBD2 | TRBV5-1 | - | CASWQGGRLAGDEQFF | TGCGCCAGTTGGCAGGGGGGGCGGCTAGCGGGAGATGAGCAGTTCTTC
TRBJ2-7 | 16 | TRBD1 | TRBV5-4 | - | CASSPGQAVLSYEQYF | TGTGCCAGCAGCCCGGGACAGGCCGTTCTCTCCTACGAGCAGTACTTC
TRBJ2-6 | 14 | TRBD1 | TRBV7-2 | - | CASSLGDSRNVLTF | TGTGCCAGCAGCTTGGGGGACAGCCGAAACGTCCTGACTTTC
TRBJ1-5 | 15 | - | TRBV10-3 | - | CAISESGDINQPQHF | TGTGCCATCAGTGAGTCGGGGGACATTAATCAGCCCCAGCATTTT
TRBJ1-1 | 15 | - | TRBV7-8 | - | CASSLARTSNTEAFF | TGTGCCAGCAGCTTAGCGAGGACATCGAACACTGAAGCTTTCTTT
TRBJ1-1 | 14 | TRBD1 | TRBV10-3 | - | CAITLGQGGTEAFF | TGTGCCATCACTCTGGGACAGGGAGGGACTGAAGCTTTCTTT
TRBJ2-7 | 14 | - | TRBV28 | - | CASSPGGTDGEQYF | TGTGCCAGCAGCCCCGGAGGGACAGACGGGGAGCAGTACTTC
TRBJ1-1 | 14 | - | TRBV19 | few | CASSIVFRDTEAFF | TGTGCCAGTAGTATAGTGTTCAGGGACACTGAAGCTTTCTTT
TRBJ1-1 | 14 | - | TRBV5-1 | few | CASSNRPMNTEAFF | TGCGCCAGCAGCAACAGACCAATGAACACTGAAGCTTTCTTT
TRBJ1-5 | 16 | TRBD1 | TRBV10-3 | - | CAISEHTGDSNQPQHF | TGTGCCATCAGTGAACACACAGGGGATAGCAATCAGCCCCAGCATTTT
TRBJ1-1 | 12 | - | TRBV7-9 | - | CASSFQNTEAFF | TGTGCCAGCAGCTTCCAAAACACTGAAGCTTTCTTT
TRBJ2-1 | 15 | TRBD2 | TRBV5-1 | - | CASSRSGEAYNEQFF | TGCGCCAGCAGCCGTAGCGGGGAAGCCTACAATGAGCAGTTCTTC
TRBJ2-3 | 13 | TRBD1 | TRBV7-3 | - | CASSLLQGDTQYF | TGTGCCAGCAGCTTATTACAGGGGGATACGCAGTATTTT
TRBJ2-1 | 14 | TRBD2 | TRBV27 | - | CASSLPPGGKEQFF | TGTGCCAGCAGTTTACCCCCGGGAGGGAAGGAGCAGTTCTTC
TRBJ2-4 | 14 | - | TRBV6-1 | - | CASSEILAKNIQYF | TGTGCCAGCAGTGAAATCTTAGCCAAAAACATTCAGTACTTC
TRBJ1-4 | 15 | TRBD1 | TRBV5-1 | - | CASSLKGALGEKLFF | TGCGCCAGCAGCTTGAAGGGGGCGCTGGGGGAAAAACTGTTTTTT
TRBJ2-7 | 18 | - | TRBV5-6 | - | CASSLKNYRDTTSYEQYF | TGTGCCAGCAGCTTAAAAAACTACCGGGACACAACATCCTACGAGCAGTACTTC
TRBJ2-1 | 18 | - | TRBV27 | - | CASSLGAGIIFSYNEQFF | TGTGCCAGCAGTTTAGGGGCAGGGATCATTTTTTCCTACAATGAGCAGTTCTTC
TRBJ2-3 | 14 | TRBD2 | TRBV28 | - | CATHGRRERDTQYF | TGTGCCACCCATGGGCGGCGGGAGAGGGATACGCAGTATTTT
TRBJ2-1 | 15 | TRBD2 | TRBV5-1 | - | CASSLALAGYNEQFF | TGCGCCAGCAGCTTGGCACTAGCGGGTTACAATGAGCAGTTCTTC
TRBJ2-1 | 15 | - | TRBV19 | - | CATSTDPGFGNEQFF | TGTGCCACCTCCACCGACCCAGGATTCGGCAATGAGCAGTTCTTC
TRBJ2-1 | 13 | TRBD2 | TRBV5-1 | - | CASSRGGVNEQFF | TGCGCCAGCAGTCGGGGGGGAGTCAATGAGCAGTTCTTC
TRBJ2-5 | 16 | TRBD1 | TRBV2 | - | CASRGVRDRGLETQYF | TGTGCCAGCAGGGGAGTTCGGGACAGGGGCCTCGAGACCCAGTACTTC
TRBJ1-2 | 15 | - | TRBV6-6 | - | CASSTGDTTPRGYTF | TGTGCCAGCAGTACCGGGGACACCACTCCTAGGGGCTACACCTTC
TRBJ2-7 | 16 | TRBD1 | TRBV28 | few | CASSLPTGYGSYEQYF | TGTGCCAGCAGTTTACCGACAGGGTATGGGTCCTACGAGCAGTACTTC